This section outlines one T cell receptor beta chain sequence together with its context. Its antigen is unknown. CDR3 length: 11 amino acids. From germline, CDR1 is SQVTM and CDR2 ANQGSEA. V lost 3 bases, J lost 6 bases, and 5 bases lay in between. TCRdb itself ran the reads through MiXCR, one entry per CDR3 protein. The sample has approximately 130,000 distinct CDR3 sequences, 8% to 9% seen once. This record belongs to a study of T cell repertoires in cytomegalovirus infection. Study as a whole: CMV infection and matching HLA type were both indicated by public TCR beta signatures. Findings and limits, study-wide: Cumulative public TCR beta family frequency identified carriers of CMV plus the relevant HLA. HLA-C-restricted CMV clonotypes gave the most frequent clonotype in two of eight donors.

V gene TRBV29-1 combines with J gene TRBJ1-4; no reliable D call. This receptor was taken from a human donor in good health (CMV status not recorded). Some clones in this sample may be carry-over from other donors' samples. Source material: PBMCs. Here the CDR3 DNA reads TGCAGCGTTGACGTGGATGAAAAACTGTTTTTT. Translation gives CSVDVDEKLFF.